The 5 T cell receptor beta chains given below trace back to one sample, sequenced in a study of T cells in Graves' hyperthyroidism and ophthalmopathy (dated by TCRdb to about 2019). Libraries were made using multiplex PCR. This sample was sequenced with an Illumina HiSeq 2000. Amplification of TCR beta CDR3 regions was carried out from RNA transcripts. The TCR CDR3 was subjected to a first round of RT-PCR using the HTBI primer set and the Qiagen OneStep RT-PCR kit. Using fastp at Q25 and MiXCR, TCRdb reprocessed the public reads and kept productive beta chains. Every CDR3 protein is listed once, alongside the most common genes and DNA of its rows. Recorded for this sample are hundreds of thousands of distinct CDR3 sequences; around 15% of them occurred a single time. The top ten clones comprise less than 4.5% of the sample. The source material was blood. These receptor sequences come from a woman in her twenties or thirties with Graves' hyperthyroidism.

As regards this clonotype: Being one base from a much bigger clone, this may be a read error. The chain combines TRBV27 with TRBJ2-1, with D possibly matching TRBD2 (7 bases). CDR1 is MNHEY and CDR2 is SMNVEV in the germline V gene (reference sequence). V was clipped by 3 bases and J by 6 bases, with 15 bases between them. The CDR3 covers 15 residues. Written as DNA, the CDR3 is TGTGCCAGCAGTTTTGGGGCGGGGGCATGCAATGAGCAGTTCTTC. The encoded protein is CASSFGAGACNEQFF.

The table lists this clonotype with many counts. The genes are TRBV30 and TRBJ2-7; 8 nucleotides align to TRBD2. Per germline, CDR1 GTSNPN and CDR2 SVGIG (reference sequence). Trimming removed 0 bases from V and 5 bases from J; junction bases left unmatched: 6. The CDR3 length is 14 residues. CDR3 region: CAWSVGRGLDEQYF. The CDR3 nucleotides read TGTGCCTGGAGTGTCGGGAGGGGTTTGGACGAGCAGTACTTC. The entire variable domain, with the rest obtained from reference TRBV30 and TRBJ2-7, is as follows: SQTIHQWPATLVQPVGSPLSLECTVEGTSNPNLYWYRQAAGRGLQLLFYSVGIGQISSEVPQNLSASRPQDRQFILSSKKLLLSDSGFYLCAWSVGRGLDEQYFGPGTRLTVT.

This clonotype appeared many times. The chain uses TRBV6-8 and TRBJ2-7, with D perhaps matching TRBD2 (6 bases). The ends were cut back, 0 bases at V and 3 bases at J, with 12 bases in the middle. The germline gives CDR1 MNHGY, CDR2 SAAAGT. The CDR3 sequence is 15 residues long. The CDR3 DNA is TGTGCCAGCAGTTACTCGCTCGGGAGAGTCTACGAGCAGTACTTC. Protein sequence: CASSYSLGRVYEQYF.

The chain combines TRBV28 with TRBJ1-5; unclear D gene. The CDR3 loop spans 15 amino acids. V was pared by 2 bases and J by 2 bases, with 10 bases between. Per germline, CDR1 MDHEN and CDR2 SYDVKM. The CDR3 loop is CASSLGVGRNQPQHF. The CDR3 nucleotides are TGTGCCAGCAGTTTAGGTGTGGGTCGCAATCAGCCCCAGCATTTT. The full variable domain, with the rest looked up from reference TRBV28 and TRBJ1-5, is DVKVTQSSRYLVKRTGEKVFLECVQDMDHENMFWYRQDPGLGLRLIYFSYDVKMKEKGDIPEGYSVSREKKERFSLILESASTNQTSMYLCASSLGVGRNQPQHFGDGTRLSIL.

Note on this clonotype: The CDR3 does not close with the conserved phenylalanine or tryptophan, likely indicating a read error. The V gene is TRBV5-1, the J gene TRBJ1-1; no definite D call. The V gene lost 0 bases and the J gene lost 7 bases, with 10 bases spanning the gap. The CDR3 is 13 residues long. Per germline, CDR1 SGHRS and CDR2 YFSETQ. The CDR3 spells CASSLEGRDEAFS. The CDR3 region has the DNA TGCGCCAGCAGCTTGGAGGGTCGGGATGAAGCTTTCTCT.